Below are 15 T cell receptor beta chains sequenced from a single sample in a study of control samples from healthy donors and cancer patients. Assay used: immunoSEQ multiplex PCR; TCRdb lists only in-frame clones, some missing. In the table there are 54,000 or so clones, around 95% of which are singletons. Specimen: blood. These receptors came from a man under 40 in good health.

The J gene is TRBJ1-2, the V gene TRBV5-1, with a possible D match to TRBD1 (5 bases). CDR3 length: 14 amino acids. Trimming cost V 4 bases and J 4 bases, with 14 bases left between them. Germline CDR1 reads SGHRS; CDR2 reads YFSETQ. CDR3 nucleotides: TGCGCCAGCAGCATGACCGGGGCGACCTATGGCTACACCTTC. The encoded protein is CASSMTGATYGYTF.

The J gene is TRBJ2-3, the V gene TRBV25-1, with D possibly being TRBD2 (5 bases). V gave up 7 bases and J gave up 0 bases, with 11 bases separating them. CDR1 is MGHDK, CDR2 SYGVNS, per germline. The CDR3 runs 14 residues. The CDR3 DNA follows: TGTGCCAGCAAGCGGAAGGAGAGCACAGATACGCAGTATTTT. As protein: CASKRKESTDTQYF.

J is TRBJ2-1 and V is TRBV5-1, with 10 positions matching TRBD2. J was trimmed by 8 bases and V by 0 bases; bases with no gene match: 8. Germline V gene lookup returns CDR1 SGHRS and CDR2 YFSETQ. This CDR3 has 16 amino acids. CDR3: CASSLDTSGIGYEQFF. The CDR3 bases are TGCGCCAGCAGCTTGGATACTAGCGGGATAGGGTATGAGCAGTTCTTC. Combining the CDR3 with reference TRBV5-1 and TRBJ2-1 gives the whole variable domain KAGVTQTPRYLIKTRGQQVTLSCSPISGHRSVSWYQQTPGQGLQFLFEYFSETQRNKGNFPGRFSGRQFSNSRSEMNVSTLELGDSALYLCASSLDTSGIGYEQFFGPGTRLTVL.

The CDR3 region has the DNA TGTGTACCCCGGGGGGCGGGAACCCGGGGGCAGTACTTC. This gives the protein CVPRGAGTRGQYF. The V and J genes are TRBV28 and TRBJ2-7, with TRBD2 as a possible D gene (7 bases). This CDR3 region has 13 residues. In germline, CDR1 is MDHEN, CDR2 SYDVKM.

The V gene is TRBV12-3 or TRBV12-4, the J gene TRBJ1-6, with D perhaps matching TRBD1 (5 bases). The CDR3 contains 12 residues. Deletions cut 7 bases from V and 5 bases from J, with 6 bases between. CDR3 nucleotide sequence: TGTGCCAGCACAGGGAATAATTCACCCCTCCACTTT. Translated, it gives CASTGNNSPLHF.

The chain employs TRBV10-3 and TRBJ1-1; perhaps TRBD1 as D (6 bases). The CDR3 length is 14 residues. The germline V and J ends were trimmed by 3 bases and 1 base, with 9 bases remaining between them. The germline V gene encodes CDR1 ENHRY and CDR2 SYGVKD. Written as DNA, the CDR3 is TGTGCCATCAGTGAAACAGGGCAGAACACTGAAGCTTTCTTT. As protein: CAISETGQNTEAFF.

The CDR3 region has the DNA TGTGCCAGCAGCTCAGGCCGAACCGGGACAGGCAATTCCTACGAGCAGTACTTC. It specifies CASSSGRTGTGNSYEQYF. The rearrangement uses TRBV7-9 and TRBJ2-7; 8 positions agree with TRBD1. Germline trimming cut 4 bases from V and 1 base from J; bases unmatched to any gene: 15. Germline lookup yields CDR1 SEHNR and CDR2 FQNEAQ (reference sequence). This CDR3 comprises 18 residues. The variable domain in full, with the rest retrieved from reference TRBV7-9 and TRBJ2-7, is DTGVSQNPRHKITKRGQNVTFRCDPISEHNRLYWYRQTLGQGPEFLTYFQNEAQLEKSRLLSDRFSAERPKGSFSTLEIQRTEQGDSAMYLCASSSGRTGTGNSYEQYFGPGTRLTVT.

V and J are TRBV7-9 and TRBJ2-7; D is uncertain. Germline values: CDR1 SEHNR, CDR2 FQNEAQ (reference sequence). V shed 2 bases and J shed 2 bases, with 10 bases lying between them. The CDR3 runs to 14 residues. CDR3 nucleotides: TGTGCCAGCAGCTTAATAGCAGCTACCTACGAGCAGTACTTC. Protein: CASSLIAATYEQYF.

The chain employs TRBV10-1 and TRBJ2-1; TRBD1 matches 10 bases. Trimming cost V 7 bases and J 6 bases; bases outside gene matches: 6. The germline V gene has CDR1 WNHNN and CDR2 SYGVQD (reference sequence). The CDR3 spans 14 residues. The DNA of the CDR3 is TGCGCCAGCAACCCGGGACAGGGGTGCAATGAGCAGTTCTTC. Encoded protein: CASNPGQGCNEQFF.

The chain employs TRBV5-4 and TRBJ1-5; D not resolved. This CDR3 comprises 14 residues. CDR1 is SGHNT and CDR2 is YYREEE in the germline V gene (reference sequence). V was clipped by 0 bases and J by 0 bases, with 4 bases between them. DNA for the CDR3: TGTGCCAGCAGCTTGGGGGGTAGCAATCAGCCCCAGCATTTT. It translates to CASSLGGSNQPQHF.

The chain joins TRBV7-9 to TRBJ2-7; TRBD1 might be the D (5 bases). V lost 7 bases to trimming and J lost 0 bases, with 10 bases between them. Germline loops: CDR1 SEHNR, CDR2 FQNEAQ (reference sequence). CDR3 length equals 13 residues. Here the CDR3 reads CASTGSNSYEQYF. CDR3 in DNA: TGTGCCAGCACAGGGTCCAACTCCTACGAGCAGTACTTC.

The count of this clone is one. The chain is built from TRBV5-5 and TRBJ2-5; tentatively, D is TRBD2 (5 bases). Germline V gene data show CDR1 as SGHKS and CDR2 as YYEKEE (reference sequence). The CDR3 is 14 residues long. The V and J ends lost 4 bases and 3 bases respectively, with 13 bases between them. As DNA, the CDR3 is TGTGCCAGCAGCCAGATGGGGAGCGAAGAGACCCAGTACTTC. Its protein is CASSQMGSEETQYF.

The rearrangement uses TRBV25-1 and TRBJ1-2; perhaps TRBD1 as D (6 bases). V lost 0 bases to trimming and J lost 7 bases, with 15 bases between them. The CDR3 runs 15 residues. In germline, CDR1 is MGHDK, CDR2 SYGVNS. CDR3 sequence: CASSEYKGGTGGYTF. In DNA form, the CDR3 reads TGTGCCAGCAGTGAATACAAGGGGGGGACTGGTGGCTACACCTTC.

J is TRBJ2-7 and V is TRBV28; TRBD2 agrees at 11 bases. The CDR3 runs 15 residues. CDR1 is MDHEN, CDR2 SYDVKM, per germline. Germline trimming cut 6 bases from V and 2 bases from J; bases unmatched to any gene: 6. The DNA of the CDR3 is TGTGCCAGCAGGGGAACTAGCGGGGGACCCTACGAGCAGTACTTC. It specifies CASRGTSGGPYEQYF.

The genes are TRBV27 and TRBJ2-5, with D perhaps TRBD2 (5 bases). Looked up from germline, CDR1 is MNHEY and CDR2 is SMNVEV (reference sequence). V was shortened by 6 bases and J by 2 bases, with 10 bases between the two germline ends. The CDR3 loop spans 13 amino acids. The CDR3 reads CASRRRAQETQYF. The CDR3 DNA reads as TGTGCCAGCAGACGGCGGGCACAAGAGACCCAGTACTTC.